The 25 T cell receptor beta chains listed next were all sequenced from one sample in a study of CD8+CD57+ T cells in acquired aplastic anemia. CDR3 and TCR beta VDJ profiling relied on genomic DNA as the template. TCRdb reprocessed the reads with MiXCR, giving one entry per CDR3 protein. The data contain 400,000 to 500,000 distinct CDR3 sequences, 55% to 75% of them seen just once; the ten biggest clones take up approximately 4%. The sequenced material came from sorted CD4+, CD8+, or CD8+CD57+ T cells (not recorded which) from PBMCs. These receptors came from a human donor in good health, serving as a control.

The V and J genes are TRBV2 and TRBJ2-5; TRBD2 agrees at 13 bases. V shed 2 bases, J shed 1 base, and the junction held 10 bases outside the gene matches. The V gene's germline CDR1 is SNHLY and CDR2 FYNNEI. The CDR3 spans 19 residues. The chain's CDR3 is CASSEPTSGGADFQETQYF. CDR3 bases: TGTGCCAGCAGTGAACCCACTAGCGGGGGGGCGGATTTCCAAGAGACCCAGTACTTC.

This clonotype is a singleton in its sample. Likely a read error: the CDR3 ends without its conserved phenylalanine or tryptophan. Because the CDR3's place on the DNA is in doubt, the DNA is left out and the CDR3 is given as listed by TCRdb. The gene calls are TRBV20-1 and TRBJ2-7; TRBD1, the table's D call, lacks a check against the DNA. CDR1 and CDR2 (germline): DFQATT, SNEGSKA (reference sequence). The CDR3 extends over 10 residues, inclusive of both ends. CDR3 protein: CSARSPEQTL.

Notes on this clonotype: Without the conserved terminal phenylalanine or tryptophan, this CDR3 likely stems from a read error. The DNA is left out, because the CDR3 cannot be placed on it with certainty; the CDR3 is given as TCRdb lists it. The V gene is TRBV7-8, the J gene TRBJ2-7; the table's D call TRBD1 went unverified against the DNA. The germline gives CDR1 SGHVS, CDR2 FQNEAQ. Counting both end residues, the CDR3 totals 13 amino acids. CDR3 region: CASSLGPPKEHTE.

In DNA, the CDR3 is TGTGCCAGCAGCACCTCGACAGGAGGAAACACCATATATTTT. Protein sequence: CASSTSTGGNTIYF. This chain uses TRBV9 with TRBJ1-3, with a tentative D call TRBD1 (6 bases). Germline V gene sequence: CDR1 SGDLS, CDR2 YYNGEE. The length of the CDR3 is 14 residues. Trimming stripped 4 bases from V and 4 bases from J, with 12 bases between.

The rearrangement joins TRBV3-1 to TRBJ2-7, with D perhaps matching TRBD2 (7 bases). CDR1 is LGHDT, CDR2 YNNKEL, per germline (reference sequence). Trimming left V 4 bases short and J 4 bases short, with 26 bases between. CDR3 size: 18 residues. The CDR3 sequence: CASSLSYLGGQILYEQYF. The CDR3 DNA reads TGTGCCAGCAGCCTGTCGTACCTCGGGGGGCAAATCTTATACGAGCAGTACTTC.

This clonotype was detected a few times. A read error may be the cause here, since a much bigger clone is one base away. The chain combines TRBV7-9 with TRBJ1-1, with 8 bases that match TRBD1. Germline V gene lookup returns CDR1 SEHNR and CDR2 FQNEAQ (reference sequence). This CDR3 is 14 amino acids long. J lost 3 bases, V lost 3 bases, and 3 bases had no gene match. The chain's CDR3 is CASSLNRGDTEAFF. CDR3 bases: TGTGCCAGCAGCTTGAACAGGGGGGACACTGAAGCTTTCTTT. Based on the CDR3 plus reference TRBV7-9 and TRBJ1-1, the full variable domain is DTGVSQNPRHKITKRGQNVTFRCDPISEHNRLYWYRQTLGQGPEFLTYFQNEAQLEKSRLLSDRFSAERPKGSFSTLEIQRTEQGDSAMYLCASSLNRGDTEAFFGQGTRLTVV.

Many counts were recorded for this clonotype. J is TRBJ2-7 and V is TRBV5-6, with 10 bases lining up with TRBD1. This CDR3 is built from 16 residues. CDR1 is SGHDT, CDR2 YYEEEE, per germline. The V segment lost 0 bases and the J segment 3 bases; nucleotides outside the gene matches: 6. The CDR3 nucleotides read TGTGCCAGCAGCTTGGCCGGGACAGGGGATGACTACGAGCAGTACTTC. Residues: CASSLAGTGDDYEQYF.

V is TRBV10-3 and J is TRBJ2-3, with 10 bases matching TRBD2. Germline V gives CDR1 ENHRY, CDR2 SYGVKD. The CDR3 is 15 residues long. The ends lost 3 bases at V and 6 bases at J; junction bases unmatched: 6. CDR3 coding DNA: TGTGCCATCAGTGACCTAGCGGGGGACAGGGATACGCAGTATTTT. Its translation is CAISDLAGDRDTQYF.

The V gene is TRBV5-1, the J gene TRBJ1-2, with D possibly TRBD1 on 6 matching bases. CDR3 length: 15 residues. The germline gives CDR1 SGHRS, CDR2 YFSETQ. The ends were cut back, 3 bases at V and 1 base at J, with 13 bases in the middle. The CDR3 loop reads CASSSGQTLNYGYTF. Here the CDR3 DNA reads TGCGCCAGCAGCTCCGGACAGACCCTTAACTATGGCTACACCTTC. The entire variable domain, with the rest obtained from reference TRBV5-1 and TRBJ1-2, is as follows: KAGVTQTPRYLIKTRGQQVTLSCSPISGHRSVSWYQQTPGQGLQFLFEYFSETQRNKGNFPGRFSGRQFSNSRSEMNVSTLELGDSALYLCASSSGQTLNYGYTFGSGTRLTVV.

Concerning this clonotype itself: Germline is not matched at one junction end, which may reflect a read error. The V gene is TRBV7-3, the J gene TRBJ2-7; TRBD2 might be the D (6 bases). The CDR3 has 15 amino acids. The germline CDR1 and CDR2 sequences are SGHTA and FQGTGA. The CDR3 loop reads CATSREGRDLYEQYF. As DNA, the CDR3 is TGTGCCACCAGCCGAGAAGGTAGGGACTTGTACGAGCAGTACTTC.

The rearrangement links TRBV7-9 to TRBJ2-2; 7 bases agree with TRBD1. Germline CDR1 is SEHNR and CDR2 is FQNEAQ (reference sequence). V lost 5 bases to trimming and J lost 6 bases; unmatched junction nucleotides: 9. The length of the CDR3 is 15 residues. In DNA, the CDR3 is TGTGCCAGCAGCCAAGGGACAGCGACCGCCGGGGAGCTGTTTTTT. This encodes CASSQGTATAGELFF.

For this clonotype: Mismatch with germline at one junction end may stem from a read error. This chain uses TRBV10-2 with TRBJ2-7; perhaps TRBD2 as D (6 bases). Germline CDR1 and CDR2: WSHSY and SAAADI. The CDR3 length is 14 residues. The CDR3: CASSLEQGGCGEYF. Written as DNA, the CDR3 is TGTGCCAGCAGTTTAGAACAAGGAGGCTGCGGGGAGTACTTC.

The CDR3 sequence: CASSLTGGLHQETQYF. The CDR3 bases are TGTGCCAGCAGCTTAACGGGGGGCCTCCACCAAGAGACCCAGTACTTC. This chain uses TRBV7-2 with TRBJ2-5; D may be TRBD2 (7 bases). CDR1 and CDR2 (germline): SGHTA, FQGNSA. V lost 2 bases, J lost 0 bases, and 13 bases lay in between. This CDR3 is built from 16 residues.

The rearrangement links TRBV15 to TRBJ2-5; weak D call: TRBD1 (6 bases). The CDR3 is 15 residues long. Trimming took 0 bases from V and 4 from J, leaving 12 bases between them. The germline CDR1 and CDR2 sequences are LNHNV and YYDKDF (reference sequence). CDR3 sequence: CATSRDSGEVETQYF. The CDR3 nucleotides are TGTGCCACCAGCAGAGATTCAGGGGAAGTAGAGACCCAGTACTTC.

This clonotype was recorded many times. The rearrangement links TRBV20-1 to TRBJ2-4; a possible D gene is TRBD1 (6 bases). CDR1 is DFQATT, CDR2 SNEGSKA, per germline (reference sequence). Deletions cut 1 base from V and 1 base from J, with 8 bases between. The CDR3 is made up of 14 amino acids. As DNA, the CDR3 is TGCAGTGCTAGAGGAGGGGGTGCCAAAAACATTCAGTACTTC. Its protein product is CSARGGGAKNIQYF.

This clonotype was picked up one time. A read error may produce the germline difference seen at one junction end. The CDR3, as DNA: TGCGCCAGCAGCGCCCGCTTGGGCGGGGGGAAATACAATGAGCAGTTCTTC. Its translation: CASSARLGGGKYNEQFF. The rearrangement links TRBV9 to TRBJ2-1; 8 nucleotides match TRBD2. Germline V gene sequence: CDR1 SGDLS, CDR2 YYNGEE. The CDR3 consists of 17 residues.

Remarks on this clonotype: The conserved final phenylalanine or tryptophan is absent from the CDR3, which likely points to a read error. The DNA is omitted, as the CDR3 cannot be located on it reliably, and the CDR3 follows TCRdb's listing. The chain is built from TRBV9 and TRBJ1-6. The germline V gene has CDR1 SGDLS and CDR2 YYNGEE. With termini counted, the CDR3 has 13 amino acids. CDR3 amino acids: CASSPRRLAGQEI.

The table lists this clonotype with many counts. The rearrangement joins TRBV29-1 to TRBJ1-2; the match to TRBD1 covers 9 bases. V shed 6 bases, J shed 7 bases, and the junction held 9 bases outside the gene matches. The germline V gene encodes CDR1 SQVTM and CDR2 ANQGSEA. The CDR3 extends over 13 amino acids. This CDR3 is CSVAHRGLTGYTF. The CDR3 DNA reads TGCAGCGTAGCGCACAGGGGGCTGACTGGCTACACCTTC.

The V gene is TRBV15, the J gene TRBJ1-5; no clear D. There are 13 residues in the CDR3. Germline CDR1 and CDR2: LNHNV and YYDKDF (reference sequence). V was trimmed by 2 bases and J by 7 bases, leaving 9 bases between them. CDR3 coding DNA: TGTGCCACCAGCAGATTCAGTGGGCAGCCCCAGCATTTT. This codes for CATSRFSGQPQHF.

In this sample, this clonotype turned up many times. V usage is TRBV9 and J usage is TRBJ2-2; D is unresolved. This CDR3 spans 12 amino acids. From germline, CDR1 is SGDLS and CDR2 YYNGEE. Deletions cut 2 bases from V and 1 base from J, with 0 bases between. In DNA, the CDR3 is TGTGCCAGCAGCGTGAACACCGGGGAGCTGTTTTTT. Its translation: CASSVNTGELFF. Full variable domain (missing parts from reference TRBV9 and TRBJ2-2): DSGVTQTPKHLITATGQRVTLRCSPRSGDLSVYWYQQSLDQGLQFLIQYYNGEERAKGNILERFSAQQFPDLHSELNLSSLELGDSALYFCASSVNTGELFFGEGSRLTVL.

This clonotype showed up just once. V is TRBV19 and J is TRBJ2-7; D is possibly TRBD2 (5 bases). Germline CDR1 and CDR2: LNHDA and SQIVND (reference sequence). The germline V and J ends were trimmed by 5 bases and 8 bases, with 22 bases remaining between them. The CDR3 covers 15 residues. The CDR3 DNA follows: TGTGCCAGTAGTGGAGGCTCCTGTATATCATACCAGCAGTACTTC. Translation: CASSGGSCISYQQYF.

V and J are TRBV2 and TRBJ2-2, with TRBD2 identical over 7 bases. V dropped 6 bases and J dropped 4; count of bases not matched to a gene: 8. This CDR3 region has 15 residues. In germline, CDR1 is SNHLY, CDR2 FYNNEI. Here the CDR3 reads CASSGSAGITGELFF. The DNA of the CDR3 is TGTGCCAGCAGCGGATCAGCGGGGATCACCGGGGAGCTGTTTTTT.

Concerning this clonotype: The junction departs from the called germline gene at one end, perhaps through a read error. This rearrangement joins TRBV7-2 to TRBJ2-3, with D tentatively TRBD2 (7 bases). The CDR3 is 13 residues long. Germline CDR1 and CDR2: SGHTA and FQGNSA. DNA for the CDR3: TGCGCCAGCAGCCAAGGGGGGGGGGATACGCAGTATTTT. Protein product: CASSQGGGDTQYF. The full variable domain, completed using reference TRBV7-2 and TRBJ2-3, is GAGVSQSPSNKVTEKGKDVELRCDPISGHTALYWYRQSLGQGLEFLIYFQGNSAPDKSGLPSDRFSAERTGGSVSTLTIQRTQQEDSAVYLCASSQGGGDTQYFGPGTRLTVL.

Worth noting for this clonotype: Germline and junction disagree at one end, which may indicate a read error. The chain combines TRBV7-2 with TRBJ2-5; TRBD1 or TRBD2 may be the D gene (6 bases each). Germline lookup yields CDR1 SGHTA and CDR2 FQGNSA. CDR3 size: 13 residues. The CDR3 reads CASRLARGEVPYF. DNA for the CDR3: TGTGCCAGCCGCTTAGCGAGGGGGGAAGTACCGTACTTC.

This clonotype was picked up one time. The limits of the CDR3 on the DNA are not certain, so only TCRdb's listed CDR3 is given. The CDR3: CASSLAGTYEQYFETQYF. The rearrangement uses TRBV7-3 and TRBJ2-5. Inclusive of both ends, the CDR3 amounts to 18 amino acids. CDR1 is SGHTA, CDR2 FQGTGA, per germline.